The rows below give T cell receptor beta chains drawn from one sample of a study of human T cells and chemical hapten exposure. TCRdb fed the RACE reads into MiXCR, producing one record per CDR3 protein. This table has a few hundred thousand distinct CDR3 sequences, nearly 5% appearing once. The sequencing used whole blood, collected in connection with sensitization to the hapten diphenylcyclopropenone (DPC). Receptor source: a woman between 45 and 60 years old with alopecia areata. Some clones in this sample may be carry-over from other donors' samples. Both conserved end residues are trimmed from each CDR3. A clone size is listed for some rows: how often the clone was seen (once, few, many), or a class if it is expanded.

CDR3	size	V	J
ASSLETMTDTQY	NA	TRBV7-9	TRBJ2-3
ASSEIVGTPGDEKLF	many	TRBV25-1	TRBJ1-4
ASTSTGSYNEQF	few	TRBV7-2	TRBJ2-1
ASSRQESNTGELF	many	TRBV10-2	TRBJ2-2
ASSLRSDSKETQY	many	TRBV7-8	TRBJ2-5
ASSPETEQY	many	TRBV6-1	TRBJ2-7
ASSRPEREQY	many	TRBV6-2/TRBV6-3	TRBJ2-7
ATSDRDYGYT	many	TRBV24-1	TRBJ1-2
ASTDNYGYT	few	TRBV3-1	TRBJ1-2
ASSFPDWYDNTGELF	many	TRBV5-5	TRBJ2-2
ASLKAGGRNTGELF	few	TRBV6-5	TRBJ2-2
AQRAGGRYEQY	many	TRBV2	TRBJ2-7
ASSTQPSGANVLT	NA	TRBV27	TRBJ2-6
ASSYSPSGSYPADEQF	many	TRBV6-5	TRBJ2-1
ASSQERLAGGPDTQY	NA	TRBV3-1	TRBJ2-3
ASSEAGRYSYNEQF	NA	TRBV2	TRBJ2-1
ASSFKIGDTQY	few	TRBV7-2	TRBJ2-3
SSNEGGPGETQY	many	TRBV29-1	TRBJ2-5
ASSRALTGSNSPLH	many	TRBV4-2	TRBJ1-6
ASSFPERDEQY	many	TRBV6-2/TRBV6-3	TRBJ2-7
ASSRSGDGPYEQY	NA	TRBV27	TRBJ2-7
ASTGVSDTQY	NA	TRBV12-3/TRBV12-4	TRBJ2-3
ARTPGASRQY	few	TRBV6-2/TRBV6-3	TRBJ2-7
ASSYDRAGADTQY	many	TRBV6-6	TRBJ2-3
ASSLPGPPYEQY	NA	TRBV28	TRBJ2-7
SASDRSKTTTDTQY	NA	TRBV20-1	TRBJ2-3
ATPCYGYT	many	TRBV10-3	TRBJ1-2
ASTGQGRTGELF	many	TRBV28	TRBJ2-2
ASSEWRGSNEKLF	many	TRBV2	TRBJ1-4
SARARGSWSPLH	many	TRBV20-1	TRBJ1-6
ASSPNDRAYEQY	many	TRBV14	TRBJ2-7
ASTGAGLQETQY	many	TRBV10-1	TRBJ2-5
ASREGLAGLVTQY	many	TRBV5-6	TRBJ2-3
ASSSEVGETQY	many	TRBV5-4	TRBJ2-5
ASSVVHTDTQY	few	TRBV9	TRBJ2-3
ASTLGTGARTDTQY	few	TRBV2	TRBJ2-3
ASSFLAGGLDTQY	many	TRBV7-2	TRBJ2-3
ASSLVALSYEQY	NA	TRBV5-1	TRBJ2-7
ASSLGGRYNEQF	many	TRBV5-5	TRBJ2-1
ASSQDMGLAGQQEQF	NA	TRBV4-1	TRBJ2-1
ASSSDRSSYEQY	many	TRBV13	TRBJ2-7
SASLSGGATHYEQY	few	TRBV20-1	TRBJ2-7
ASSPLRGRRVDTQY	many	TRBV7-9	TRBJ2-3
ASSLLAGGNQETQY	few	TRBV7-2	TRBJ2-5
SVEWVTEGNYNEQF	NA	TRBV29-1	TRBJ2-1
SATGDSGNTIY	many	TRBV29-1	TRBJ1-3
ASSYSLQGGNYGYT	few	TRBV6-2/TRBV6-3	TRBJ1-2
ASSLTGGPWNEQF	many	TRBV27	TRBJ2-1
AWSTRGREAF	few	TRBV30	TRBJ1-1
SARNRLNSPLH	many	TRBV20-1	TRBJ1-6
ASSQKGFQRADTQY	NA	TRBV23-1	TRBJ2-3
ASSYPGGGDTQY	NA	TRBV28	TRBJ2-3
ASSSHTAYEQY	few	TRBV7-6	TRBJ2-7
SARVPGAVWTEAF	few	TRBV20-1	TRBJ1-1
ASSPRDRGPRQF	NA	TRBV10-2	TRBJ2-1
ASSLEKLAGETETQY	NA	TRBV12-3/TRBV12-4	TRBJ2-5
ASSLQAGNTEAF	few	TRBV5-1	TRBJ1-1